This TCR beta chain came from a study of blood T cell repertoires in COVID-19. Study context: The samples span acute and convalescent COVID-19 from the United States, Italy and Spain.

Only in-frame clones appear in the TCRdb table, and some are missing; sequencing was by immunoSEQ multiplex PCR. The table lists 53,000 or so clones, roughly 83% of them singletons. V was clipped by 3 bases and J by 6 bases; unmatched bases: 7. Germline V lookup: CDR1 SEHNR, CDR2 FQNEAQ (reference sequence). CDR3 length: 15 amino acids. The gene calls are TRBV7-9 and TRBJ1-2; 10 positions match TRBD1. The clonotype comes from a man aged 65 to 79 with active COVID-19. Sequencing was carried out using peripheral blood. CDR3 sequence: CASSFLRTGGDGYTF. CDR3 bases: TGTGCCAGCAGCTTTCTAAGGACAGGGGGGGATGGCTACACCTTC.